The clone carrying this T cell receptor beta chain was seen only a few times. The sample comes from a study of shared clonotypes between healthy human individuals. The assay was carried out at the deep level. Data came from immunoSEQ multiplex PCR; TCRdb stores just in-frame clones and leaves some out. The sample yields roughly 1,000,000 clones, around three quarters seen once. This CDR3 comprises 14 residues. Deletions cut 7 bases from V and 4 bases from J, with 14 bases between. Looked up from germline, CDR1 is SNHLY and CDR2 is FYNNEI. The origin of this receptor is a man between 18 and 35 years old in good health. Some clones in this sample may be carry-over from other donors' samples. V gene TRBV2 combines with J gene TRBJ1-3; D remains ambiguous. Sample: memory CD4+ T cells from PBMCs. Subset reported: CD45RA-negative fraction. Written as DNA, the CDR3 is TGTGCCAGCACCCCCGAGTTTAGGGGAAACACCATATATTTT. Translating it yields CASTPEFRGNTIYF.